Following are 23 T cell receptor beta chains from one sample sequenced in a study of beta chain features in type 1 diabetes. The study, taken as a whole, reports: Patients with Type 1 diabetes showed moderately but significantly shorter TCRB CDR3s in all four CD4+ subsets.

The investigators reverse transcribed all of the isolated RNA, so they sequenced expressed TCRB transcripts. Assay used: immunoSEQ multiplex PCR; TCRdb lists only in-frame clones, some missing. This sample yields approximately 30,000 clones, of which approximately 65% are seen a single time; about 2.4% belongs to the top ten. These receptors have no known antigen. The sequenced sample consisted of Tregs from blood. These receptors were collected from a woman in her twenties or thirties with type 1 diabetes.

This chain joins TRBV19 and TRBJ1-5, with TRBD1 as a possible D gene (5 bases). The germline CDR1 and CDR2 sequences are LNHDA and SQIVND (reference sequence). This CDR3 comprises 15 residues. V shed 3 bases and J shed 3 bases, with 12 bases lying between them. The CDR3 region is CASSMGRDHNQPQHF. CDR3 DNA sequence: TGTGCCAGTAGTATGGGCAGGGATCACAATCAGCCCCAGCATTTT.

V usage is TRBV27 and J usage is TRBJ2-3, with 7 nucleotides matching TRBD1. Germline CDR1 MNHEY, CDR2 SMNVEV (reference sequence). The J segment lost 2 bases and the V segment lost 9 bases, leaving 11 bases of the junction unmatched. The CDR3 extends over 15 amino acids. CDR3 in DNA: TGTGCCAGTAGAGACAGGGCAGGTTCCACAGATACGCAGTATTTT. It codes for CASRDRAGSTDTQYF.

This rearrangement joins TRBV10-1 to TRBJ2-1; the D gene is possibly TRBD1 (5 bases). This CDR3 contains 13 residues. The V and J ends lost 2 bases and 7 bases respectively, with 9 bases between them. Germline V CDR1 and CDR2: WNHNN, SYGVQD (reference sequence). The CDR3 protein is CASSERGLNEQFF. The CDR3 DNA is TGCGCCAGCAGTGAGAGGGGCCTAAATGAGCAGTTCTTC.

The chain combines TRBV11-2 with TRBJ1-2, with 8 bases aligning to TRBD1. The CDR3 extends over 17 amino acids. Germline V gene sequence: CDR1 SGHAT, CDR2 FQNNGV. The V segment lost 4 bases and the J segment 4 bases; nucleotides outside the gene matches: 14. CDR3 amino acids: CASSSLPGQEFSYGYTF. CDR3 nucleotide sequence: TGTGCCAGCAGCTCTTTACCGGGACAGGAGTTCTCCTATGGCTACACCTTC.

The gene calls are TRBV6-5 and TRBJ2-7; perhaps TRBD1 as D (6 bases). In germline, CDR1 is MNHEY, CDR2 SVGAGI. Trimming removed 2 bases at V and 2 bases at J, with 16 bases between. The CDR3 contains 16 residues. In nucleotides, the CDR3 is TGTGCCAGCAGTTACGGGGGTCAGGGGAGTCCCTACGAGCAGTACTTC. Its translation: CASSYGGQGSPYEQYF.

The CDR3 protein is CSVDRRGYNEQFF. The CDR3 bases are TGCAGCGTTGATAGGAGGGGCTACAATGAGCAGTTCTTC. This chain connects TRBV29-1 to TRBJ2-1, with a tentative D call TRBD2 (6 bases). CDR3 size: 13 residues. Between the trimmed V and J ends, which lost 3 bases and 3 bases, there was a span of 9 bases. From germline, CDR1 is SQVTM and CDR2 ANQGSEA.

The J gene is TRBJ2-5, the V gene TRBV2; TRBD1 matches 7 bases. The tail of the sequence fits TRBJ2-7 better, so the J call may be wrong. This CDR3 is built from 14 residues. Germline V gives CDR1 SNHLY, CDR2 FYNNEI. The CDR3 protein is CASSRDRDSYEQYF. CDR3 sequence (DNA): TGTGCCAGCAGTCGGGACAGAGACTCCTACGAGCAGTACTTC.

The chain carries TRBV5-1 and TRBJ2-7; D uncertain. Germline V CDR1 and CDR2: SGHRS, YFSETQ. Trimming stripped 1 base from V and 2 bases from J, with 10 bases between. The CDR3 loop spans 14 amino acids. CDR3 residues: CASSLMSSTYEQYF. The CDR3 nucleotides are TGCGCCAGCAGCTTGATGTCTTCTACCTACGAGCAGTACTTC.

J is TRBJ2-7 and V is TRBV5-1, with D uncertain. The CDR3 is 12 residues long. Trimming pared 1 base from V and 1 base from J, leaving 3 bases between. Germline CDR1 is SGHRS and CDR2 is YFSETQ. CDR3 loop: CASSLQSYEQYF. The CDR3 nucleotides read TGCGCCAGCAGCTTGCAGTCCTACGAGCAGTACTTC. Drawing the rest from reference TRBV5-1 and TRBJ2-7, the complete variable domain is KAGVTQTPRYLIKTRGQQVTLSCSPISGHRSVSWYQQTPGQGLQFLFEYFSETQRNKGNFPGRFSGRQFSNSRSEMNVSTLELGDSALYLCASSLQSYEQYFGPGTRLTVT.

The V gene is TRBV27, the J gene TRBJ2-7; 9 nucleotides align to TRBD1. This CDR3 region has 14 residues. Germline loops: CDR1 MNHEY, CDR2 SMNVEV (reference sequence). V lost 2 bases to trimming and J lost 4 bases; unmatched junction nucleotides: 3. The CDR3 DNA follows: TGTGCCAGCAGTTTACCCGGGACAGGGTACGAGCAGTACTTC. Amino acid sequence: CASSLPGTGYEQYF.

The chain has TRBV5-1 and TRBJ2-3, with TRBD1 matching over 7 bases. The germline gives CDR1 SGHRS, CDR2 YFSETQ. This CDR3 is built from 13 residues. J gave up 3 bases and V 7 bases, and 5 bases lay outside the gene matches. The CDR3 sequence: CASRTGVTDTQYF. CDR3 sequence (DNA): TGCGCCAGCCGGACAGGAGTTACAGATACGCAGTATTTT. Using reference TRBV5-1 and TRBJ2-3 for the parts outside the CDR3, the full variable domain is KAGVTQTPRYLIKTRGQQVTLSCSPISGHRSVSWYQQTPGQGLQFLFEYFSETQRNKGNFPGRFSGRQFSNSRSEMNVSTLELGDSALYLCASRTGVTDTQYFGPGTRLTVL.

The V and J genes are TRBV28 and TRBJ2-5; perhaps TRBD1 as D (5 bases). The J call may not be correct, given that the DNA end is closer to TRBJ2-7. Germline-derived CDR1 and CDR2 are MDHEN and SYDVKM. There are 17 residues in the CDR3. The CDR3 protein is CASSLVPGAGSSYEQYF. DNA for the CDR3: TGTGCCAGCAGTTTGGTACCGGGCGCAGGGTCCTCCTACGAGCAGTACTTC.

This clone was counted a few times. The chain employs TRBV7-2 and TRBJ2-3, with D perhaps matching TRBD2 (5 bases). CDR1 is SGHTA and CDR2 is FQGNSA in the germline V gene. The CDR3 is 12 residues long. Between the trimmed V and J ends, which lost 1 base and 8 bases, there was a span of 7 bases. Written as DNA, the CDR3 is TGTGCCAGCAGCTTAGTAAGCGGTACGCAGTATTTT. It encodes CASSLVSGTQYF.

The rearrangement joins TRBV6-1 to TRBJ2-7; 8 bases match TRBD2. V shed 7 bases, J shed 4 bases, and the junction held 12 bases outside the gene matches. In germline, CDR1 is MNHNS, CDR2 SASEGT. The CDR3 contains 15 residues. CDR3 in DNA: TGTGCCAGCATCGTACGGGAGGGCCAGGGATACGAGCAGTACTTC. Its protein product is CASIVREGQGYEQYF.

The chain couples TRBV7-9 to TRBJ2-3; no reliable D call. With 2 bases removed from V and 5 bases from J, the gap between germline ends came to 20 bases. In germline, CDR1 is SEHNR, CDR2 FQNEAQ (reference sequence). The CDR3 length is 17 residues. The CDR3 loop is CASSLSDFWKLVDTQYF. The CDR3 DNA reads TGTGCCAGCAGCTTATCAGACTTCTGGAAACTCGTAGATACGCAGTATTTT.

The sample holds one count of this clone. This chain links TRBV5-5 with TRBJ1-1; no reliable D call. V was clipped by 1 base and J by 3 bases, with 7 bases between them. Per germline, CDR1 SGHKS and CDR2 YYEKEE (reference sequence). This CDR3 contains 13 residues. The CDR3 DNA follows: TGTGCCAGCAGCTTGACTGTGGACACTGAAGCTTTCTTT. Amino acids: CASSLTVDTEAFF.

The V gene is TRBV6-1, the J gene TRBJ2-3; 9 bases are shared with TRBD2. Losses at the gene ends were 8 bases for V and 4 bases for J; bases not matched to a gene: 10. The germline V gene encodes CDR1 MNHNS and CDR2 SASEGT. This CDR3 has 15 amino acids. CDR3 sequence: CASRYQPSGADTQYF. DNA for the CDR3: TGTGCCAGCCGATACCAGCCTAGCGGGGCAGATACGCAGTATTTT.

This clone was detected only a few times. The chain employs TRBV5-6 and TRBJ2-3; possible D gene TRBD2, 5 bases. Trimming stripped 0 bases from V and 3 bases from J, with 11 bases between. Germline V lookup: CDR1 SGHDT, CDR2 YYEEEE. CDR3 size: 15 residues. DNA for the CDR3: TGTGCCAGCAGCTTGGTGGTTCCGGGGACAGATACGCAGTATTTT. Its translation is CASSLVVPGTDTQYF.

The chain recombines TRBV30 with TRBJ1-2, with D possibly matching TRBD1 (5 bases). This CDR3 spans 14 amino acids. The V end was cut by 7 bases, the J end by 8 bases, with 23 bases between. The germline gives CDR1 GTSNPN, CDR2 SVGIG (reference sequence). CDR3 sequence (DNA): TGTGCCTACCCCCTCGGGGGGAGTATGGGGGGCTACACCTTC. Amino acids: CAYPLGGSMGGYTF.

The gene calls are TRBV18 and TRBJ2-1; perhaps TRBD2 as D (5 bases). The CDR3 is 15 residues long. V shed 6 bases and J shed 5 bases, with 17 bases lying between them. CDR1 and CDR2 (germline): KGHSH, LQKENI. The CDR3 DNA reads TGTGCCAGCTCGCCCAGCGGAGCGAGGCACAATGAGCAGTTCTTC. Translation gives CASSPSGARHNEQFF. Variable domain in full (rest from reference TRBV18 and TRBJ2-1): NAGVMQNPRHLVRRRGQEARLRCSPMKGHSHVYWYRQLPEEGLKFMVYLQKENIIDESGMPKERFSAEFPKEGPSILRIQQVVRGDSAAYFCASSPSGARHNEQFFGPGTRLTVL.

J is TRBJ2-5 and V is TRBV11-3; TRBD1 might be the D (6 bases). This CDR3 comprises 12 residues. Germline CDR1 and CDR2: SGHNT and YENEEA. V gave up 8 bases and J gave up 2 bases, with 9 bases separating them. CDR3 loop: CASRGQQETQYF. The CDR3 bases are TGTGCCAGCCGGGGACAACAAGAGACCCAGTACTTC. The full variable domain, with the rest looked up from reference TRBV11-3 and TRBJ2-5, is EAGVVQSPRYKIIEKKQPVAFWCNPISGHNTLYWYLQNLGQGPELLIRYENEEAVDDSQLPKDRFSAERLKGVDSTLKIQPAELGDSAVYLCASRGQQETQYFGPGTRLLVL.

The chain joins TRBV9 to TRBJ2-7, with unresolved D. Germline V CDR1 and CDR2: SGDLS, YYNGEE. This CDR3 spans 15 amino acids. Trimming removed 0 bases from V and 0 bases from J, with 10 bases in between. CDR3 residues: CASSVGEEISYEQYF. The CDR3 nucleotides are TGTGCCAGCAGCGTAGGTGAGGAAATCTCCTACGAGCAGTACTTC.

The V gene is TRBV6-5, the J gene TRBJ2-1; 10 positions match TRBD2. The CDR3 totals 14 residues. Looked up from germline, CDR1 is MNHEY and CDR2 is SVGAGI. With V trimmed by 6 bases and J by 9 bases, 8 bases remained unmatched. The CDR3, as DNA: TGTGCCAGCAGGCTAGGACTAGCGGTTACTGAGCAGTTCTTC. It yields the protein CASRLGLAVTEQFF.